The clone carrying this T cell receptor beta chain was recorded a few times. Produced via immunoSEQ multiplex PCR; TCRdb's table is partial and in-frame only. The sample holds roughly 110,000 clones, about 84% seen once. These data are taken from a study of radiotherapy plus CTLA-4 blockade in lung cancer. The CDR3 is 12 amino acids. The V gene lost 3 bases and the J gene lost 4 bases, with 6 bases spanning the gap. Germline V gene data show CDR1 as SGHAT and CDR2 as FQNNGV. The sample here was peripheral blood, taken from a patient treated with radiotherapy plus ipilimumab. The chain has TRBV11-2 and TRBJ2-5; D tentatively fits TRBD1 or TRBD2 (5 bases each). The receptor's source is a human donor with non-small cell lung cancer that progressed on radiotherapy plus ipilimumab. Some clones in this sample may be carry-over from other donors' samples. Here the CDR3 DNA reads TGTGCCAGCAGCTTCGGGGCAGAGACCCAGTACTTC. It translates to CASSFGAETQYF.